This TCR beta chain comes out of a study of CD8 T cells in ankylosing spondylitis. Construction of TCR beta libraries was performed using quantitative 5'-RACE with molecular barcodes. TCRdb analysed the 5' RACE reads with MiXCR anew, one entry per CDR3 protein. This sample has about 160,000 distinct CDR3 sequences; about 17% occur once, and the top ten carry approximately 7.8%. This clonotype has ten or more counts. The specimen was blood, either unsorted or a sorted T cell fraction (not recorded which). The source is a male donor with ankylosing spondylitis or in good health (not recorded which).

CDR3 residues: CASSPRISKFNEQFF. CDR3 DNA: TGTGCCAGCAGCCCTCGAATTAGTAAGTTCAATGAGCAGTTCTTC. This chain connects TRBV11-2 to TRBJ2-1; D unclear. The V and J ends lost 5 bases and 6 bases respectively, with 17 bases between them. Per the germline V gene, CDR1 is SGHAT and CDR2 is FQNNGV. The CDR3 is made up of 15 amino acids.